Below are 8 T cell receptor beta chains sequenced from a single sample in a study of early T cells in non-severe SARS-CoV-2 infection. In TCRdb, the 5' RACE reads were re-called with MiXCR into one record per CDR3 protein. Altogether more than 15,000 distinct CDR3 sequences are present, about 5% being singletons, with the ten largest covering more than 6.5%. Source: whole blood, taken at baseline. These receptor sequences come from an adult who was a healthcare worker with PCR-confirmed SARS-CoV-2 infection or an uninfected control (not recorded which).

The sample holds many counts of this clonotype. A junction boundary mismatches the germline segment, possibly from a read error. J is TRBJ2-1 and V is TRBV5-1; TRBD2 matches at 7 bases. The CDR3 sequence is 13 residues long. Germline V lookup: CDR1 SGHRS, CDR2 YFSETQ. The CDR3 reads CASRFGFSGEQFF. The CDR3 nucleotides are TGCGCCAGCCGCTTTGGATTTAGCGGGGAGCAGTTCTTC.

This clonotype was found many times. CDR3 in DNA: TGTGCCAGCAGCCTCTCACAGGGGGTAGGCGAAAAACTGTTTTTT. It yields the protein CASSLSQGVGEKLFF. This chain joins TRBV4-2 and TRBJ1-4, with TRBD1 identical over 8 bases. The CDR3 runs to 15 residues. J gave up 8 bases and V 4 bases, and 9 bases lay outside the gene matches. The germline V gene encodes CDR1 LGHNA and CDR2 YNFKEQ.

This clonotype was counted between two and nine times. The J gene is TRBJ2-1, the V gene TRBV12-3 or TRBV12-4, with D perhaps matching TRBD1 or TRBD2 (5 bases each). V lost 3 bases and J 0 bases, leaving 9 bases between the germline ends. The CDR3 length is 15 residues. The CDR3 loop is CASSFGGSSYNEQFF. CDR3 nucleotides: TGTGCCAGCAGTTTTGGGGGAAGCTCCTACAATGAGCAGTTCTTC.

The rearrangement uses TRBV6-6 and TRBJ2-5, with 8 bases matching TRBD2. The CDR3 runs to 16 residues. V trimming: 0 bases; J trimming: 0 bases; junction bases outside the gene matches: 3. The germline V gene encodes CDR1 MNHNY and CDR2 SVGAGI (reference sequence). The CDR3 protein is CASSYSGGGYQETQYF. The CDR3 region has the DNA TGTGCCAGCAGTTACTCAGGCGGGGGGTACCAAGAGACCCAGTACTTC.

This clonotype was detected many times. DNA for the CDR3: TGTGCCTGGCAAAGCGGGGGGGACCACAATGAGCAGTTCTTC. Protein sequence: CAWQSGGDHNEQFF. The J gene is TRBJ2-1, the V gene TRBV30, with 10 bases identical to TRBD2. Germline V gives CDR1 GTSNPN, CDR2 SVGIG (reference sequence). Losses at the gene ends were 5 bases for V and 5 bases for J; bases not matched to a gene: 6. CDR3 length: 14 residues.

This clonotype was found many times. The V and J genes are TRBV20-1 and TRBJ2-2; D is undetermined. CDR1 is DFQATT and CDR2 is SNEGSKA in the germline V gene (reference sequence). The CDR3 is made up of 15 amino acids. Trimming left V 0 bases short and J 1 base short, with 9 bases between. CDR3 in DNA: TGCAGTGCTAGAGATCTCTCGGGGAACACCGGGGAGCTGTTTTTT. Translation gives CSARDLSGNTGELFF.

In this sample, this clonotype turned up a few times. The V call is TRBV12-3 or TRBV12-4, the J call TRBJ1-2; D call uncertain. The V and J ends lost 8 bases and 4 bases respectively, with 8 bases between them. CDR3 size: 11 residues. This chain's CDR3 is CASRAIYGYTF. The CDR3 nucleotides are TGTGCCAGCCGGGCCATCTATGGCTACACCTTC.

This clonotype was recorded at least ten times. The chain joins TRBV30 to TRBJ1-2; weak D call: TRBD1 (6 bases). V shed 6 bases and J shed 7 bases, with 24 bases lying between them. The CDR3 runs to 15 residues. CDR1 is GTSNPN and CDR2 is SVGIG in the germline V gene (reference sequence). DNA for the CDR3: TGTGCCTGCTCAGGGGACACGGGCGAGTTTGCTGGCTACACCTTC. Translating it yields CACSGDTGEFAGYTF.